This entry lists 10 T cell receptor beta chains sequenced from one sample in a study of shared clonotypes between healthy human individuals. Sequencing was performed with immunoSEQ multiplex PCR; in TCRdb, only in-frame clones are kept and a portion is missing. This sample has around 1 million clones; approximately 80% occur once, and the top ten carry approximately 1.5%. Sequenced material: memory CD4+ T cells sorted from blood. Stated subset: CD45RA-negative fraction. Receptor source: a man aged 18 to 29 in good health.

This chain joins TRBV18 and TRBJ1-1, with unresolved D. The V end was cut by 6 bases, the J end by 4 bases, with 15 bases between. Germline lookup yields CDR1 KGHSH and CDR2 LQKENI. This CDR3 has 14 amino acids. CDR3: CASSLQRMSTEAFF. The CDR3 nucleotides are TGTGCCAGCTCCCTACAGCGTATGAGCACTGAAGCTTTCTTT.

This clone occurred a few times. The chain couples TRBV19 to TRBJ1-6; TRBD1 is a possible D gene (5 bases). The CDR3 extends over 17 amino acids. V lost 2 bases to trimming and J lost 10 bases, with 21 bases between them. Germline V CDR1 and CDR2: LNHDA, SQIVND (reference sequence). The CDR3 region is CASSISLGAGKGSPLHF. CDR3 coding DNA: TGTGCCAGTAGTATATCCCTCGGGGCAGGGAAAGGCTCACCCCTCCACTTT.

The rearrangement links TRBV5-1 to TRBJ2-2; no definite D call. V lost 6 bases to trimming and J lost 7 bases, with 16 bases between them. This CDR3 has 14 residues. Germline CDR1 reads SGHRS; CDR2 reads YFSETQ. The CDR3 loop reads CASTTGGSSGELFF. In nucleotides, the CDR3 is TGCGCCAGCACCACGGGCGGCTCCAGCGGGGAGCTGTTTTTT.

This clone was detected only once. The chain employs TRBV30 and TRBJ1-6; TRBD1 aligns across 7 bases. Trimming took 3 bases from V and 2 from J; bases not matched to a gene: 7. In germline, CDR1 is GTSNPN, CDR2 SVGIG (reference sequence). CDR3 length equals 16 residues. This CDR3 is CAWRESGTAYNSPLHF. The CDR3 nucleotides read TGTGCCTGGAGAGAATCCGGGACAGCCTATAATTCACCCCTCCACTTT.

The chain links TRBV28 to TRBJ1-6, with TRBD1 identical over 7 bases. The length of the CDR3 is 14 residues. Trimming at V came to 6 bases and at J to 9 bases, leaving 8 bases not matched to a gene. From germline, CDR1 is MDHEN and CDR2 SYDVKM. This CDR3 reads CASRRTGVGSPLHF. Here the CDR3 DNA reads TGTGCCAGCAGACGCACAGGGGTGGGTTCACCCCTCCACTTT.

A few counts support this clone. The V call is TRBV6-1, the J call TRBJ1-1; D gene unclear. The germline V gene encodes CDR1 MNHNS and CDR2 SASEGT. Trimming stripped 7 bases from V and 3 bases from J, with 6 bases between. The CDR3 has 11 amino acids. The chain's CDR3 is CASNQYTEAFF. DNA of the CDR3: TGTGCCAGCAATCAGTACACTGAAGCTTTCTTT.

This clone has a count of ten or more. The chain links TRBV27 to TRBJ2-3; D gene uncertain. The V gene lost 3 bases and the J gene lost 4 bases, with 20 bases spanning the gap. The length of the CDR3 is 17 residues. Germline V gives CDR1 MNHEY, CDR2 SMNVEV (reference sequence). CDR3 amino acids: CASSFRTPVSVPDTQYF. The CDR3 DNA reads TGTGCCAGCAGTTTCCGCACCCCAGTGTCGGTCCCAGATACGCAGTATTTT.

This clone was observed a few times. J is TRBJ1-1 and V is TRBV7-2; no reliable D call. V lost 2 bases to trimming and J lost 1 base, with 8 bases between them. The CDR3 loop spans 14 amino acids. Per the germline V gene, CDR1 is SGHTA and CDR2 is FQGNSA. CDR3 sequence (DNA): TGTGCCAGCAGCTTAACGAATCGGAACACTGAAGCTTTCTTT. Translated: CASSLTNRNTEAFF.

This clone was recorded a few times. The V and J genes are TRBV5-1 and TRBJ1-4; no reliable D call. V gave up 3 bases and J gave up 8 bases, with 14 bases separating them. Germline loops: CDR1 SGHRS, CDR2 YFSETQ. CDR3 length: 14 amino acids. The CDR3 here is CASSSGGPGEKLFF. CDR3 DNA: TGCGCCAGCAGCTCCGGTGGGCCTGGGGAAAAACTGTTTTTT.

This clone appeared many times. V and J are TRBV10-2 and TRBJ1-2, with D unresolved. Germline V gene lookup returns CDR1 WSHSY and CDR2 SAAADI. V was pared by 2 bases and J by 5 bases, with 9 bases between. CDR3 length: 13 amino acids. The CDR3 DNA reads TGCGCCAGCAGTGAGCTAGGATCGTATGGCTACACCTTC. Its protein product is CASSELGSYGYTF.